The TCR beta chain under discussion was sequenced for a study of T cell changes during pregnancy in multiple sclerosis. TCRdb's table, derived via immunoSEQ multiplex PCR, lists solely in-frame clones and lacks some. Of 60,000 to 65,000 clones listed, 92% are singletons. This CDR3 has 16 amino acids. With V trimmed by 0 bases and J by 4 bases, 4 bases remained unmatched. Germline V gene lookup returns CDR1 MNHEY and CDR2 SVGAGI. The gene calls are TRBV6-5 and TRBJ2-1; 9 nucleotides match TRBD2. This specimen was peripheral blood, taken in the first trimester of pregnancy. The TCR sequence derives from a female donor with multiple sclerosis, enrolled in a pregnancy study. The CDR3 sequence is CASSYSLRGGYNEQFF. In DNA, the CDR3 is TGTGCCAGCAGTTACTCGTTGCGGGGGGGGTACAATGAGCAGTTCTTC.